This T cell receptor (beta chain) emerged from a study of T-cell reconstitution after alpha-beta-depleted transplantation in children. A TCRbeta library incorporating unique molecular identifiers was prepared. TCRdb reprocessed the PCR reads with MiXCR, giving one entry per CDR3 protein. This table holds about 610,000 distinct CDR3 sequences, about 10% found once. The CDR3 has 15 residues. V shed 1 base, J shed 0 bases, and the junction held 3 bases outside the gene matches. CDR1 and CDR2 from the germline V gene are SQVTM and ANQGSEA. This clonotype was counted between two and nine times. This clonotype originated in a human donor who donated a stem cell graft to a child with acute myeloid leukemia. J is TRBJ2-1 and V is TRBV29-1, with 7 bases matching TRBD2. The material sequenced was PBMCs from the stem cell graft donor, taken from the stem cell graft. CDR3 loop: CSVEVAGLSYNEQFF. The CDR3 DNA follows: TGCAGCGTTGAAGTAGCGGGCCTCTCCTACAATGAGCAGTTCTTC.